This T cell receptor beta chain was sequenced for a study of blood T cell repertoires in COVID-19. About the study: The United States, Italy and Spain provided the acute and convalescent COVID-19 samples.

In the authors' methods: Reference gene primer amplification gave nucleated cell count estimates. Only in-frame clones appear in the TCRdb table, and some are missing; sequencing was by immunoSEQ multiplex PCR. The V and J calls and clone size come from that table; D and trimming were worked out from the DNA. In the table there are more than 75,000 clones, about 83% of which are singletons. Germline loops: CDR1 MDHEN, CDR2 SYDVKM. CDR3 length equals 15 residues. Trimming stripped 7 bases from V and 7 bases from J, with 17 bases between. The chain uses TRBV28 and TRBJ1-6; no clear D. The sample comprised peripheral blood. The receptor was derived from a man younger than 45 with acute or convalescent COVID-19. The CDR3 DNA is TGTGCCAGCACCGAGGTGGAGGCCCTAAATTCACCCCTCCACTTT. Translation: CASTEVEALNSPLHF.